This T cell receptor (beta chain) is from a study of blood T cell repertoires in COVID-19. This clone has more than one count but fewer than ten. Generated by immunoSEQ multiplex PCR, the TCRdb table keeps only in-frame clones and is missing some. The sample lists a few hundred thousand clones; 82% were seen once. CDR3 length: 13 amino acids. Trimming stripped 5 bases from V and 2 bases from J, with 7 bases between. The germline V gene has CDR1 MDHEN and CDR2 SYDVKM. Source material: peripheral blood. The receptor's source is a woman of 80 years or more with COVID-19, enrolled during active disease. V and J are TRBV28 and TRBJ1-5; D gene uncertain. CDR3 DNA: TGTGCCAGCAGTGTCTCGGGCAATCAGCCCCAGCATTTT. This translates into CASSVSGNQPQHF.